The sequence of this TCR beta chain was determined in a study of regulatory T cells in long-lasting Graves disease. Noted time point: newly diagnosed GD, antithyroid drugs for less than 3 months. PBMCs were the source of the RNA used for TCR sequencing. American Thyroid Association guidelines defined how Graves' disease was diagnosed. Notes on the study in general: Only peripheral blood was studied, not thyroid tissue.

Relying on iRepertoire HTBI primers and Arm-PCR of CDR3 regions, the team built TCR beta libraries. TCRdb re-analysed the multiplex PCR reads in MiXCR, keeping a single row per CDR3 protein. The sample lists 350,000 to 550,000 distinct CDR3 sequences, around 17% occurring once. V lost 7 bases and J 0 bases, leaving 13 bases between the germline ends. This CDR3 is built from 15 residues. In germline, CDR1 is SNHLY, CDR2 FYNNEI. This clonotype was found many times. Its matching antigen is unknown. Another study also made use of these data, one on T cells in Graves' hyperthyroidism and ophthalmopathy. That source notes: HTBI primers were employed in a first-round RT-PCR of the TCR CDR3. Ophthalmopathy and stable hyperthyroidism were separated by a 13 V-J model.

The material was peripheral blood mononuclear cells (PBMCs), obtained at new diagnosis, from a patient treated with antithyroid drugs. The TCR comes from a young woman with Graves disease. The chain couples TRBV2 to TRBJ1-5; D gene ambiguous. The CDR3 is CASTQASPSNQPQHF. The DNA for the CDR3 is TGTGCCAGCACTCAGGCTTCCCCTAGCAATCAGCCCCAGCATTTT.